The 30 T cell receptor beta chains below all came from one sample that was sequenced in a study of shared clonotypes between healthy human individuals (dated by TCRdb to 2018 to 2021). The library was prepared using the immunoSEQ multiplex PCR assay. The table comes from immuneACCESS by way of TCRdb, which keeps in-frame sequences with V and J called. Part of the clones is missing from these tables; in studies checked, under half for an unresolved V gene and the rest for unknown reasons. This sample holds 600,000 or so clones; about 98% were observed only once. The ten largest clones add up to roughly 0.29% of the sample. For the CD8 naive samples, CD45RO-negative cells were positively selected for CCR7, yielding a CD45RA+CCR7+ population from which TemRA cells were excluded. What was sequenced was naive CD8+ T cells sorted from blood. The cell subset or site label corresponds to: CD45RA+CCR7+. The receptors were gathered from a man aged 25-45 years in good health.

As for this clone: Its ends do not fully match the called genes, so a read error is possible. The gene calls are TRBV5-1 and TRBJ2-5, with D tentatively TRBD2 (6 bases). The germline gives CDR1 SGHRS, CDR2 YFSETQ. This CDR3 comprises 15 residues. The CDR3 nucleotides read TGCGCCACCAGCCAGCGTAGCGGATACCAAGAGACCCAGTACTTC. This encodes CATSQRSGYQETQYF.

This chain uses TRBV9 with TRBJ1-3; possibly TRBD1 for D (5 bases). The V and J ends lost 2 bases and 0 bases respectively, with 18 bases between them. This CDR3 has 18 residues. The germline V gene encodes CDR1 SGDLS and CDR2 YYNGEE. CDR3 residues: CASSVGGREAHSGNTIYF. The DNA of the CDR3 is TGTGCCAGCAGCGTTGGGGGTCGGGAGGCCCACTCTGGAAACACCATATATTTT.

Note on this clone: The junction does not match germline at one end; this may be a read error. The CDR3 reads CASSQLGQPETQYF. Written as DNA, the CDR3 is TGTGCTAGCAGCCAACTAGGACAACCGGAGACCCAGTACTTC. J is TRBJ2-5 and V is TRBV7-7, with D possibly called TRBD1 or TRBD2 (5 bases each). CDR3 size: 14 residues. Germline V lookup: CDR1 SSHAT, CDR2 FNYEAQ (reference sequence).

The chain links TRBV7-6 to TRBJ2-4; TRBD1 or TRBD2 may be the D gene (5 bases each). Germline loops: CDR1 SGHVS, CDR2 FNYEAQ. The CDR3 spans 17 residues. Trimming pared 5 bases from V and 6 bases from J, leaving 23 bases between. The CDR3 here is CASSPGPRRGGINIQYF. DNA of the CDR3: TGTGCCAGCAGCCCAGGGCCCCGACGGGGCGGTATAAACATTCAGTACTTC. Supplemented by reference TRBV7-6 and TRBJ2-4, the full variable domain reads GAGVSQSPRYKVTKRGQDVALRCDPISGHVSLYWYRQALGQGPEFLTYFNYEAQQDKSGLPNDRFSAERPEGSISTLTIQRTEQRDSAMYRCASSPGPRRGGINIQYFGAGTRLSVL.

This chain uses TRBV7-8 with TRBJ2-3; 11 positions match TRBD2. V was pared by 9 bases and J by 4 bases, with 12 bases of the junction left unmatched. The germline gives CDR1 SGHVS, CDR2 FQNEAQ. The length of the CDR3 is 16 residues. The CDR3 coding sequence is TGTGCCAGTTTAGCGGGAGGGCCGGGTAACGCAGATACGCAGTATTTT. Protein: CASLAGGPGNADTQYF.

This clone was detected only a few times. This chain uses TRBV11-2 with TRBJ2-7; 9 bases are shared with TRBD1. The V gene end was trimmed by 0 bases and the J gene end by 3 bases; junction bases not matched to a gene: 3. Germline V gene data show CDR1 as SGHAT and CDR2 as FQNNGV. This CDR3 has 15 amino acids. The CDR3 loop is CASSLEGTGNYEQYF. The CDR3 DNA follows: TGTGCCAGCAGCTTAGAGGGGACAGGGAACTACGAGCAGTACTTC. Complete variable domain (other parts from reference TRBV11-2 and TRBJ2-7): EAGVAQSPRYKIIEKRQSVAFWCNPISGHATLYWYQQILGQGPKLLIQFQNNGVVDDSQLPKDRFSAERLKGVDSTLKIQPAKLEDSAVYLCASSLEGTGNYEQYFGPGTRLTVT.

The chain has TRBV29-1 and TRBJ2-1, with TRBD1 identical over 12 bases. CDR3 length: 18 amino acids. V shed 4 bases and J 0 bases; nucleotides not matched to a gene: 10. The germline V gene encodes CDR1 SQVTM and CDR2 ANQGSEA. In DNA, the CDR3 is TGCAGCGTTGCCGGGACAGGGGGCCTCCAGAGCTCCTACAATGAGCAGTTCTTC. Translation: CSVAGTGGLQSSYNEQFF.

The chain is built from TRBV6-5 and TRBJ2-3, with D maybe TRBD2 (6 bases). Trimming left V 5 bases short and J 6 bases short, with 6 bases between. CDR1 is MNHEY and CDR2 is SVGAGI in the germline V gene. This CDR3 is built from 11 residues. This CDR3 is CASSAGDTQYF. The DNA of the CDR3 is TGTGCCAGCAGTGCGGGGGATACGCAGTATTTT.

This chain links TRBV7-6 with TRBJ2-7, with no clear D. V lost 3 bases to trimming and J lost 0 bases, with 6 bases between them. The CDR3 contains 13 residues. Germline V gene lookup returns CDR1 SGHVS and CDR2 FNYEAQ. The CDR3 DNA sequence: TGTGCCAGCAGCTTCGGCCACTCCTACGAGCAGTACTTC. Its translation: CASSFGHSYEQYF.

This rearrangement joins TRBV11-2 to TRBJ1-1, with a tentative D call TRBD1 (5 bases). The V gene lost 5 bases and the J gene lost 3 bases, with 19 bases spanning the gap. Germline assignment: CDR1 SGHAT and CDR2 FQNNGV. This CDR3 comprises 16 residues. The CDR3 nucleotides are TGTGCCAGCAGCCCATCCCCAGGGACTGGGGACACTGAAGCTTTCTTT. Its protein product is CASSPSPGTGDTEAFF.

The V gene is TRBV11-3, the J gene TRBJ2-7; D call uncertain. Germline V gene lookup returns CDR1 SGHNT and CDR2 YENEEA. The V and J ends lost 5 bases and 4 bases respectively, with 6 bases between them. The CDR3 consists of 11 residues. In nucleotides, the CDR3 is TGTGCCAGCAGCCGTGGTTACGAGCAGTACTTC. This encodes CASSRGYEQYF.

The V and J genes are TRBV19 and TRBJ1-4; 7 positions agree with TRBD1. Germline-derived CDR1 and CDR2 are LNHDA and SQIVND (reference sequence). The CDR3 has 14 amino acids. J was trimmed by 6 bases and V by 5 bases; bases with no gene match: 6. This chain's CDR3 is CASSSRGFDEKLFF. The CDR3 bases are TGTGCCAGTAGTTCCAGGGGGTTCGATGAAAAACTGTTTTTT. The full variable domain, its missing parts supplied by reference TRBV19 and TRBJ1-4, is DGGITQSPKYLFRKEGQNVTLSCEQNLNHDAMYWYRQDPGQGLRLIYYSQIVNDFQKGDIAEGYSVSREKKESFPLTVTSAQKNPTAFYLCASSSRGFDEKLFFGSGTQLSVL.

The chain is built from TRBV27 and TRBJ2-3; D tentatively reads TRBD1 or TRBD2 (7 bases each). This CDR3 is built from 16 residues. V was clipped by 3 bases and J by 0 bases, with 13 bases between them. Looked up from germline, CDR1 is MNHEY and CDR2 is SMNVEV (reference sequence). The CDR3 reads CASSFRQGGSTDTQYF. The CDR3 nucleotides are TGTGCCAGCAGTTTCCGACAGGGAGGGAGCACAGATACGCAGTATTTT.

The genes are TRBV19 and TRBJ2-1; no definite D call. CDR1 and CDR2 (germline): LNHDA, SQIVND (reference sequence). Trimming shortened V by 8 bases and J by 10 bases, and 15 bases separated the two germline ends. The CDR3 loop spans 12 amino acids. Written as DNA, the CDR3 is TGTGCCAGTCTCAGAAAGACTGGCGAGCAGTTCTTC. This translates into CASLRKTGEQFF.

This chain uses TRBV28 with TRBJ2-7; either TRBD1 or TRBD2 may supply D (6 bases each). Trimming removed 5 bases at V and 7 bases at J, with 12 bases between. From germline, CDR1 is MDHEN and CDR2 SYDVKM. The CDR3 contains 12 residues. As DNA, the CDR3 is TGTGCCAGCAGTCGAGGGGGGATGGAGCAGTACTTC. Translating it yields CASSRGGMEQYF.

This clone showed up just once. This sequence joins TRBV7-7 and TRBJ2-2; possibly TRBD2 for D (5 bases). V lost 4 bases and J 8 bases, leaving 20 bases between the germline ends. CDR3 length: 16 residues. The germline CDR1 and CDR2 sequences are SSHAT and FNYEAQ (reference sequence). CDR3 DNA: TGTGCCAGCAGCTCTACACGGGATCGACGTCTGGGGGAGCTGTTTTTT. It codes for CASSSTRDRRLGELFF.

The chain is built from TRBV27 and TRBJ2-1; maybe TRBD1 (6 bases). This CDR3 contains 15 residues. The germline gives CDR1 MNHEY, CDR2 SMNVEV (reference sequence). The V gene lost 5 bases and the J gene lost 2 bases, with 13 bases spanning the gap. The DNA of the CDR3 is TGTGCCAGCAGTCCGATCGGACAGCCCTACAATGAGCAGTTCTTC. Residues: CASSPIGQPYNEQFF.

The gene calls are TRBV7-9 and TRBJ1-3; possible D gene TRBD1, 5 bases. The CDR3 length is 15 residues. CDR1 is SEHNR and CDR2 is FQNEAQ in the germline V gene (reference sequence). V shed 5 bases and J shed 4 bases, with 15 bases lying between them. The CDR3 DNA reads TGTGCCAGCAGCGCCGGGCCCGCAGGGGGAAACACCATATATTTT. This sequence encodes CASSAGPAGGNTIYF.

The rearrangement links TRBV5-1 to TRBJ2-1; D gene ambiguous. The V gene's germline CDR1 is SGHRS and CDR2 YFSETQ. CDR3 size: 14 residues. The V end lost 4 bases, the J end lost 5 bases, and 13 bases lay between the germline ends. The CDR3 DNA sequence: TGCGCCAGCAGCCTTGGGTGGGCTGACAATGAGCAGTTCTTC. It encodes CASSLGWADNEQFF.

The chain employs TRBV9 and TRBJ2-7, with 7 bases matching TRBD2. The CDR3 length is 13 residues. Losses at the gene ends were 3 bases for V and 6 bases for J; bases not matched to a gene: 6. Per germline, CDR1 SGDLS and CDR2 YYNGEE. This chain's CDR3 is CASSAAGRGEQYF. The CDR3, as DNA: TGTGCCAGCAGCGCAGCGGGAAGAGGCGAGCAGTACTTC.

V usage is TRBV11-3 and J usage is TRBJ2-7; unclear D gene. This CDR3 region has 14 residues. CDR1 and CDR2 from the germline V gene are SGHNT and YENEEA. Trimming removed 4 bases from V and 2 bases from J, with 12 bases in between. The CDR3 nucleotides are TGTGCCAGCAGCTCCCCGTCGAAGCCCTACGAGCAGTACTTC. Translation gives CASSSPSKPYEQYF.

The chain employs TRBV5-1 and TRBJ1-1; D is ambiguous. There are 13 residues in the CDR3. Germline V CDR1 and CDR2: SGHRS, YFSETQ. V dropped 1 base and J dropped 4 bases, with 8 bases sitting between them. As DNA, the CDR3 is TGCGCCAGCAGCTTGTGGAGTGGCACTGAAGCTTTCTTT. Amino acids: CASSLWSGTEAFF. The full variable domain, with the rest looked up from reference TRBV5-1 and TRBJ1-1, is KAGVTQTPRYLIKTRGQQVTLSCSPISGHRSVSWYQQTPGQGLQFLFEYFSETQRNKGNFPGRFSGRQFSNSRSEMNVSTLELGDSALYLCASSLWSGTEAFFGQGTRLTVV.

About this clone itself: A junction end diverges from the germline sequence, so it may reflect a read error. The chain combines TRBV5-5 with TRBJ2-1; TRBD1 or TRBD2 may be the D gene (5 bases each). The CDR3 runs to 11 residues. Germline V gives CDR1 SGHKS, CDR2 YYEKEE (reference sequence). The CDR3 protein is CASSSRDGVLF. The CDR3 region has the DNA TGTGCCAGCAGCTCCCGGGACGGCGTTCTCTTC.

The chain employs TRBV10-3 and TRBJ2-7; D call uncertain. Trimming removed 0 bases from V and 3 bases from J, with 6 bases in between. Per the germline V gene, CDR1 is ENHRY and CDR2 is SYGVKD. There are 13 residues in the CDR3. CDR3 protein: CAISESLVYEQYF. CDR3 nucleotides: TGTGCCATCAGTGAGTCTTTAGTCTACGAGCAGTACTTC.

Here the CDR3 reads CASSDTGGKQYF. In DNA form, the CDR3 reads TGTGCCAGCAGCGACACAGGGGGAAAACAGTACTTC. The chain couples TRBV9 to TRBJ2-7; 8 nucleotides align to TRBD1. Germline V lookup: CDR1 SGDLS, CDR2 YYNGEE. V was clipped by 3 bases and J by 10 bases; unmatched bases: 6. The CDR3 is 12 residues long.

The chain uses TRBV27 and TRBJ1-1, with no clear D. Germline-derived CDR1 and CDR2 are MNHEY and SMNVEV (reference sequence). The length of the CDR3 is 13 residues. V was shortened by 1 base and J by 6 bases, with 9 bases between the two germline ends. The CDR3 reads CASSLFPGAEAFF. The CDR3 DNA sequence: TGTGCCAGCAGTTTATTCCCGGGCGCTGAAGCTTTCTTT.

As for this clone: This CDR3 is also generated by other DNA sequences in the sample. The chain has TRBV7-9 and TRBJ1-5; D not resolved. Per the germline V gene, CDR1 is SEHNR and CDR2 is FQNEAQ (reference sequence). Trimming took off 1 base at V and 0 bases at J, with 4 bases between the two ends. The length of the CDR3 is 14 residues. As DNA, the CDR3 is TGTGCCAGCAGCTTAGTGGATAGCAATCAGCCCCAGCATTTT. It specifies CASSLVDSNQPQHF.

This rearrangement joins TRBV4-1 to TRBJ1-4; TRBD1 might be the D (5 bases). The CDR3 totals 17 residues. Trimming cost V 2 bases and J 7 bases, with 20 bases left between them. Germline values: CDR1 MGHRA, CDR2 YSYEKL. CDR3 bases: TGCGCCAGCAGCCAAAACCCGCCCGGGACTACCTCTGAAAAACTGTTTTTT. It encodes CASSQNPPGTTSEKLFF.

The chain couples TRBV25-1 to TRBJ2-1; D is unresolved. The CDR3 has 13 amino acids. The V and J ends lost 0 bases and 6 bases respectively, with 6 bases between them. Germline V gives CDR1 MGHDK, CDR2 SYGVNS. The CDR3 spells CASSEYIANEQFF. The CDR3 nucleotides are TGTGCCAGCAGTGAATATATCGCCAATGAGCAGTTCTTC.

The rearrangement uses TRBV27 and TRBJ2-1; tentatively, D is TRBD1 (5 bases). Looked up from germline, CDR1 is MNHEY and CDR2 is SMNVEV (reference sequence). The CDR3 length is 11 residues. The V and J ends lost 4 bases and 9 bases respectively, with 7 bases between them. The CDR3 protein is CASSSRGEQFF. The DNA of the CDR3 is TGTGCCAGCAGTTCTAGGGGTGAGCAGTTCTTC.